These 21 T cell receptor beta chains originate from one sample sequenced in a study of T cells in localized non-small cell lung cancer. The repertoire was sequenced with immunoSEQ multiplex PCR; TCRdb's copy has only in-frame clones and lacks some. Of 90,000 to 100,000 clones in the sample, just over 90% are singletons; the top ten hold about 4%. The sample consisted of PBMCs, taken before any cancer treatment. The receptors here all came from a woman aged 40-75 years with stage II squamous cell lung carcinoma.

The genes are TRBV6-5 and TRBJ2-1, with 10 bases lining up with TRBD2. This CDR3 region has 15 residues. Germline CDR1 MNHEY, CDR2 SVGAGI. The V and J ends lost 2 bases and 6 bases, in that order; junction bases with no gene match: 4. CDR3 in amino acids: CASSYLAGVVNEQFF. CDR3 in DNA: TGTGCCAGCAGTTACCTAGCGGGAGTTGTCAATGAGCAGTTCTTC.

The chain combines TRBV7-9 with TRBJ2-3; D is uncertain. This CDR3 comprises 14 residues. Germline V gene lookup returns CDR1 SEHNR and CDR2 FQNEAQ (reference sequence). Trimming removed 2 bases from V and 0 bases from J, with 6 bases in between. This CDR3 is CASSLPHSTDTQYF. CDR3 coding DNA: TGTGCCAGCAGCTTACCCCACAGCACAGATACGCAGTATTTT.

The chain joins TRBV9 to TRBJ2-1; D gene unclear. V shed 2 bases and J shed 7 bases, with 13 bases lying between them. CDR1 and CDR2 (germline): SGDLS, YYNGEE. CDR3 length equals 14 residues. CDR3: CASSVSLSPNEQFF. The CDR3 DNA follows: TGTGCCAGCAGCGTTTCCTTAAGCCCAAATGAGCAGTTCTTC.

The rearrangement links TRBV28 to TRBJ2-3, with D possibly TRBD2 on 5 matching bases. CDR1 and CDR2 from the germline V gene are MDHEN and SYDVKM. The CDR3 contains 14 residues. Trimming pared 2 bases from V and 2 bases from J, leaving 8 bases between. The CDR3 DNA reads TGTGCCAGCAGTTTAGTAGCGAACACAGATACGCAGTATTTT. This codes for CASSLVANTDTQYF.

The CDR3 is CSAATGTEAFF. The CDR3 region has the DNA TGCAGTGCCGCAACCGGGACTGAAGCTTTCTTT. The chain links TRBV29-1 to TRBJ1-1; D remains unclear. Germline V gene lookup returns CDR1 SQVTM and CDR2 ANQGSEA. This CDR3 comprises 11 residues.

The rearrangement joins TRBV30 to TRBJ2-3, with 8 bases aligning to TRBD1. The germline V gene has CDR1 GTSNPN and CDR2 SVGIG (reference sequence). J was trimmed by 0 bases and V by 4 bases; bases with no gene match: 3. This CDR3 spans 14 amino acids. CDR3 nucleotide sequence: TGTGCCTGGACCACAGGGGGAAGCACAGATACGCAGTATTTT. As protein: CAWTTGGSTDTQYF.

CDR3 in amino acids: CASSLENLNTEAFF. As DNA, the CDR3 is TGCGCCAGCAGCTTGGAAAACCTCAACACTGAAGCTTTCTTT. This chain connects TRBV5-1 to TRBJ1-1; D remains unclear. This CDR3 has 14 residues. Germline-derived CDR1 and CDR2 are SGHRS and YFSETQ. V was pared by 0 bases and J by 2 bases, with 8 bases between. The full variable domain, completed using reference TRBV5-1 and TRBJ1-1, is KAGVTQTPRYLIKTRGQQVTLSCSPISGHRSVSWYQQTPGQGLQFLFEYFSETQRNKGNFPGRFSGRQFSNSRSEMNVSTLELGDSALYLCASSLENLNTEAFFGQGTRLTVV.

The chain combines TRBV2 with TRBJ2-5; D is tentatively TRBD1 or TRBD2 (5 bases each). V was clipped by 7 bases and J by 5 bases, with 11 bases between them. Germline lookup yields CDR1 SNHLY and CDR2 FYNNEI. The CDR3 length is 12 residues. The chain's CDR3 is CASTGGMETQYF. The CDR3, as DNA: TGTGCCAGCACTGGGGGTATGGAGACCCAGTACTTC.

The chain couples TRBV11-3 to TRBJ2-1; 11 bases fit TRBD2. CDR1 and CDR2 from the germline V gene are SGHNT and YENEEA. Trimming removed 2 bases from V and 9 bases from J; junction bases left unmatched: 9. This CDR3 has 16 amino acids. CDR3 sequence reads: CASSLINSGGASEQFF. As DNA, the CDR3 is TGTGCCAGCAGCTTAATAAATAGCGGGGGGGCCAGTGAGCAGTTCTTC.

The rearrangement links TRBV5-1 to TRBJ2-2, with 7 bases fitting TRBD2. There are 17 residues in the CDR3. Germline V gene data show CDR1 as SGHRS and CDR2 as YFSETQ. The junction had 6 bases not matched to a gene; V was cut back by 1 base and J by 0 bases. The CDR3: CASSLRDRGANTGELFF. CDR3 in DNA: TGCGCCAGCAGCTTGAGAGACCGGGGGGCGAACACCGGGGAGCTGTTTTTT.

The rearrangement links TRBV5-1 to TRBJ2-7, with D possibly matching TRBD1 (5 bases). The germline V gene encodes CDR1 SGHRS and CDR2 YFSETQ. Trimming left V 4 bases short and J 3 bases short, with 11 bases between. This CDR3 has 13 residues. The CDR3: CASSPDSYYEQYF. The CDR3 region has the DNA TGCGCCAGCAGCCCTGACAGCTACTACGAGCAGTACTTC.

The gene calls are TRBV19 and TRBJ2-2; TRBD2 matches at 7 bases. The CDR3 loop spans 14 amino acids. Per germline, CDR1 LNHDA and CDR2 SQIVND (reference sequence). The V segment lost 5 bases and the J segment 5 bases; nucleotides outside the gene matches: 5. CDR3 DNA sequence: TGTGCCAGTAGTCAGGGAGGGCGAACCGGGGAGCTGTTTTTT. It specifies CASSQGGRTGELFF.

The chain recombines TRBV6-5 with TRBJ1-6; tentative D call: TRBD1 (6 bases). The V gene's germline CDR1 is MNHEY and CDR2 SVGAGI. Deletions cut 8 bases from V and 5 bases from J, with 16 bases between. The CDR3 is 15 residues long. As DNA, the CDR3 is TGTGCCAGCGGGGGCTTCTCCGAGAATAATTCACCCCTCCACTTT. This sequence encodes CASGGFSENNSPLHF.

This chain joins TRBV19 and TRBJ2-1, with 8 bases fitting TRBD1. Germline V gene lookup returns CDR1 LNHDA and CDR2 SQIVND (reference sequence). The CDR3 is made up of 14 amino acids. V trimming: 3 bases; J trimming: 7 bases; junction bases outside the gene matches: 5. For the CDR3, the DNA is TGTGCCAGTAGTATTGGCACAGGGGGGAATGAGCAGTTCTTC. Its translation is CASSIGTGGNEQFF. Using reference TRBV19 and TRBJ2-1 for the parts outside the CDR3, the full variable domain is DGGITQSPKYLFRKEGQNVTLSCEQNLNHDAMYWYRQDPGQGLRLIYYSQIVNDFQKGDIAEGYSVSREKKESFPLTVTSAQKNPTAFYLCASSIGTGGNEQFFGPGTRLTVL.

V gene TRBV6-5 combines with J gene TRBJ2-5; maybe TRBD1 (6 bases). The CDR3 is 13 amino acids. V lost 5 bases and J lost 5, with 12 bases in between. Germline assignment: CDR1 MNHEY and CDR2 SVGAGI. The CDR3 DNA sequence: TGTGCCAGCAGTACCTTCCAGGGGGAGACCCAGTACTTC. This codes for CASSTFQGETQYF.

The rearrangement uses TRBV6-6 and TRBJ2-1, with D perhaps TRBD1 or TRBD2 (5 bases each). This CDR3 contains 14 residues. The germline V and J ends were trimmed by 6 bases and 0 bases, with 9 bases remaining between them. CDR1 and CDR2 (germline): MNHNY, SVGAGI (reference sequence). This chain's CDR3 is CASSGASSYNEQFF. Here the CDR3 DNA reads TGTGCCAGCAGCGGGGCGAGCTCCTACAATGAGCAGTTCTTC.

This clone is a singleton in its sample. The V call is TRBV7-9, the J call TRBJ2-7; 7 bases are a match to TRBD1. The germline CDR1 and CDR2 sequences are SEHNR and FQNEAQ (reference sequence). J was trimmed by 3 bases and V by 6 bases; bases with no gene match: 11. The CDR3 extends over 15 amino acids. CDR3 DNA: TGTGCCAGCAGTCCAGGGGGTAAAGTCCTCTACGAGCAGTACTTC. It specifies CASSPGGKVLYEQYF.

V is TRBV7-2 and J is TRBJ2-2; no clear D. Trimming left V 6 bases short and J 5 bases short, with 13 bases between. The CDR3 runs to 14 residues. In germline, CDR1 is SGHTA, CDR2 FQGNSA. The CDR3 here is CASSRTRTTGELFF. CDR3 bases: TGTGCCAGCAGTCGTACCCGAACAACCGGGGAGCTGTTTTTT.

This chain links TRBV27 with TRBJ1-1; TRBD1 aligns across 8 bases. Unmatched junction bases numbered 9, after V lost 5 bases and J lost 1 base. There are 16 residues in the CDR3. The germline CDR1 and CDR2 sequences are MNHEY and SMNVEV (reference sequence). The CDR3 is CASSAGTGRGNTEAFF. CDR3 DNA sequence: TGTGCCAGCAGTGCGGGGACAGGACGCGGGAACACTGAAGCTTTCTTT.

J is TRBJ1-2 and V is TRBV5-1, with 8 bases aligning to TRBD1. This CDR3 spans 13 amino acids. From germline, CDR1 is SGHRS and CDR2 YFSETQ. The V segment lost 4 bases and the J segment 4 bases; nucleotides outside the gene matches: 3. The DNA of the CDR3 is TGCGCCAGCAGCGAAGGGACAGGCTATGGCTACACCTTC. Amino acids: CASSEGTGYGYTF.

CDR3 sequence (DNA): TGTGCCAGCAGTAAAAAAACAGGGAACTACACCTTC. Encoded protein: CASSKKTGNYTF. The rearrangement links TRBV27 to TRBJ1-2, with a weak D call TRBD1 (6 bases). The germline V and J ends were trimmed by 5 bases and 10 bases, with 14 bases remaining between them. In germline, CDR1 is MNHEY, CDR2 SMNVEV (reference sequence). This CDR3 has 12 amino acids.